The T cell receptor (beta chain) described here comes from a study of T cell clusters in autoimmune cytopenias. Study-wide results and limits: TRB repertoire shifts in secondary cytopenia and chronic lymphocytic leukemia mostly reflected lymphoma, not autoimmunity.

TRB amplification used approximately 0.25 ug of peripheral blood genomic DNA. This CDR3 contains 14 residues. Germline V gives CDR1 SQVTM, CDR2 ANQGSEA. TRB was amplified by touch-down multiplex PCR, primer pools A and B combined. For each CDR3 protein, TCRdb gives one entry from its re-call of the multiplex PCR reads, without DNA. The table for this sample gives about 6,200 distinct CDR3 sequences. Frequency places this clonotype as medium-sized. The target antigen is unknown. The sequence was collected from a human donor with an autoimmune cytopenia or autoimmune hepatitis (not recorded which). Sequenced material: peripheral blood. The chain recombines TRBV29-1 with TRBJ2-7; TCRdb indicates TRBD2, and absent DNA this call remains unverified. The chain's CDR3 is CSVVIRLNLNEQYF.